This T cell receptor (beta chain) originates from a study of blood T cell repertoires in COVID-19. Clones were read by immunoSEQ multiplex PCR, and TCRdb kept only the in-frame ones, dropping some. The sample carries 110,000 or so clones, over 60% recorded once. The CDR3 runs 15 residues. CDR1 is ENHRY, CDR2 SYGVKD, per germline. The V end was cut by 6 bases, the J end by 0 bases, with 11 bases between. The chain recombines TRBV10-3 with TRBJ2-2, with TRBD1 as a possible D gene (5 bases). The sequenced material came from peripheral blood. The clonotype comes from a man between 65 and 85 years old with acute or convalescent COVID-19. The CDR3 coding sequence is TGTGCCATCAGGGACACGGTCTCGAACACCGGGGAGCTGTTTTTT. Its protein product is CAIRDTVSNTGELFF.